This T cell receptor beta chain was recorded in a study of T cell repertoires in cytomegalovirus infection. Overall study context: Public TCR beta signature analysis indicated the presence of both CMV infection and matching HLA type.

Using its own MiXCR run on the reads, TCRdb lists one record per CDR3 protein. The repertoire includes 500,000 to 600,000 distinct CDR3 sequences, more than 15% of them detected once, and roughly 25% sits in the top ten. Study-wide results and limits: Based on cumulative public TCR beta family frequency, carriers of CMV plus the relevant HLA were identified. In two of eight donors, the top clonotype was HLA-C-restricted CMV-specific.

Concerning this clonotype: Its specificity is unknown.

Per germline, CDR1 LNHDA and CDR2 SQIVND (reference sequence). J lost 0 bases, V lost 2 bases, and 10 bases had no gene match. This CDR3 spans 18 amino acids. The sample was CD8+ T cells from PBMCs. The TCR originated in a human donor in good health (CMV status not recorded). Some clones in this sample may be carry-over from other donors' samples. V usage is TRBV19 and J usage is TRBJ1-5, with 7 bases aligning to TRBD1. The DNA for the CDR3 is TGTGCCAGTAGTATACCGCCTCGACAGGGAGATAGCAATCAGCCCCAGCATTTT. This encodes CASSIPPRQGDSNQPQHF. Variable domain in full (rest from reference TRBV19 and TRBJ1-5): DGGITQSPKYLFRKEGQNVTLSCEQNLNHDAMYWYRQDPGQGLRLIYYSQIVNDFQKGDIAEGYSVSREKKESFPLTVTSAQKNPTAFYLCASSIPPRQGDSNQPQHFGDGTRLSIL.